The 22 T cell receptor beta chains given below trace back to one sample, sequenced in a study of cytomegalovirus exposure and HLA in healthy donors. The PCR contained 60 Vbeta and 13 Jbeta primers. Profiled with immunoSEQ multiplex PCR; TCRdb holds only in-frame clones, not every one. The sample holds 100,000 to 120,000 clones; around 79% are singletons and the top ten take 1% to 1.5%. Specimen: PBMCs. These TCRs come from a woman aged 25 to 45 in good health and CMV-seronegative.

This clone was counted a few times. CDR3: CASSFRTSPETQYF. CDR3 in DNA: TGTGCCAGCAGCTTTAGGACTTCTCCAGAGACCCAGTACTTC. The genes are TRBV7-2 and TRBJ2-5; tentative D call: TRBD2 (5 bases). CDR3 length equals 14 residues. Per the germline V gene, CDR1 is SGHTA and CDR2 is FQGNSA. V was shortened by 3 bases and J by 4 bases, with 12 bases between the two germline ends.

The chain has TRBV6-5 and TRBJ2-5, with 9 bases identical to TRBD1. The CDR3 runs 12 residues. V was pared by 5 bases and J by 7 bases, with 2 bases of the junction left unmatched. Per the germline V gene, CDR1 is MNHEY and CDR2 is SVGAGI. CDR3 residues: CASSTGQGTQYF. CDR3 in DNA: TGTGCCAGCAGTACGGGACAGGGGACCCAGTACTTC.

This clone occurred a few times. V is TRBV4-3 and J is TRBJ1-2; D is possibly TRBD1 (5 bases). This CDR3 has 16 amino acids. CDR1 and CDR2 from the germline V gene are LGHNA and YSLEER. With 0 bases removed from V and 7 bases from J, the gap between germline ends came to 18 bases. The CDR3 region has the DNA TGCGCCAGCAGCCAAGATATAGGGGACTTTCTTCTTGGCTACACCTTC. Encoded protein: CASSQDIGDFLLGYTF.

The rearrangement uses TRBV9 and TRBJ1-4; tentatively, D is TRBD1 (6 bases). CDR1 SGDLS and CDR2 YYNGEE come from the germline V gene. The length of the CDR3 is 16 residues. V shed 4 bases and J shed 7 bases, with 20 bases lying between them. This chain's CDR3 is CASSLGGGHQFEKLFF. The CDR3 region has the DNA TGTGCCAGCAGCCTAGGGGGGGGCCATCAATTTGAAAAACTGTTTTTT. Variable domain in full (rest from reference TRBV9 and TRBJ1-4): DSGVTQTPKHLITATGQRVTLRCSPRSGDLSVYWYQQSLDQGLQFLIQYYNGEERAKGNILERFSAQQFPDLHSELNLSSLELGDSALYFCASSLGGGHQFEKLFFGSGTQLSVL.

The chain combines TRBV7-9 with TRBJ1-4; 7 bases match TRBD1. The CDR3 spans 15 residues. The V gene end was trimmed by 7 bases and the J gene end by 8 bases; junction bases not matched to a gene: 13. Germline V gene data show CDR1 as SEHNR and CDR2 as FQNEAQ (reference sequence). The CDR3 region has the DNA TGTGCCAGCACCTTCGGGGCCAGGGGGAAAGAAAAACTGTTTTTT. Protein product: CASTFGARGKEKLFF.

This clone was seen once. CDR3 sequence (DNA): TGTGCCAGCAGACTTGGGACTAGTTCAGATACGCAGTATTTT. This gives the protein CASRLGTSSDTQYF. The chain uses TRBV2 and TRBJ2-3; 8 bases are shared with TRBD2. The CDR3 extends over 14 amino acids. Germline V gives CDR1 SNHLY, CDR2 FYNNEI. Trimming took 6 bases from V and 4 from J; bases not matched to a gene: 6. The variable domain in full, completed from reference TRBV2 and TRBJ2-3, reads EPEVTQTPSHQVTQMGQEVILRCVPISNHLYFYWYRQILGQKVEFLVSFYNNEISEKSEIFDDQFSVERPDGSNFTLKIRSTKLEDSAMYFCASRLGTSSDTQYFGPGTRLTVL.

The chain carries TRBV5-1 and TRBJ2-7; D is perhaps TRBD1 (6 bases). The V end was cut by 4 bases, the J end by 6 bases, with 20 bases between. Germline V gene data show CDR1 as SGHRS and CDR2 as YFSETQ. This CDR3 spans 15 amino acids. CDR3 residues: CASSPPRGDRVEQYF. The DNA for the CDR3 is TGCGCCAGCAGCCCTCCCAGGGGCGACCGGGTCGAGCAGTACTTC. Complete variable domain (other parts from reference TRBV5-1 and TRBJ2-7): KAGVTQTPRYLIKTRGQQVTLSCSPISGHRSVSWYQQTPGQGLQFLFEYFSETQRNKGNFPGRFSGRQFSNSRSEMNVSTLELGDSALYLCASSPPRGDRVEQYFGPGTRLTVT.

The gene calls are TRBV7-6 and TRBJ2-2, with 10 bases identical to TRBD1. CDR3 length equals 16 residues. CDR1 and CDR2 (germline): SGHVS, FNYEAQ. V dropped 5 bases and J dropped 3; count of bases not matched to a gene: 6. The CDR3 here is CASSRQGARYTGELFF. In DNA form, the CDR3 reads TGTGCCAGCAGCCGACAGGGGGCGCGGTACACCGGGGAGCTGTTTTTT. Complete variable domain (other parts from reference TRBV7-6 and TRBJ2-2): GAGVSQSPRYKVTKRGQDVALRCDPISGHVSLYWYRQALGQGPEFLTYFNYEAQQDKSGLPNDRFSAERPEGSISTLTIQRTEQRDSAMYRCASSRQGARYTGELFFGEGSRLTVL.

The chain carries TRBV27 and TRBJ2-7, with D possibly being TRBD1 (6 bases). Germline CDR1 and CDR2: MNHEY and SMNVEV (reference sequence). The CDR3 spans 13 residues. With 6 bases removed from V and 6 bases from J, the gap between germline ends came to 15 bases. The CDR3 nucleotides read TGTGCCAGCAGCCCGGACAGCCGGCCCGAGCAGTACTTC. Its protein product is CASSPDSRPEQYF.

The gene calls are TRBV27 and TRBJ2-3; TRBD2 agrees at 9 bases. The CDR3 runs 14 residues. Germline lookup yields CDR1 MNHEY and CDR2 SMNVEV (reference sequence). Trimming cost V 6 bases and J 3 bases; bases outside gene matches: 4. For the CDR3, the DNA is TGTGCCAGCAGCCCGGGACTAGCAACAGATACGCAGTATTTT. Protein sequence: CASSPGLATDTQYF.

The chain joins TRBV7-9 to TRBJ2-7, with TRBD1 identical over 8 bases. This CDR3 spans 14 amino acids. Trimming cost V 5 bases and J 4 bases; bases outside gene matches: 7. Germline values: CDR1 SEHNR, CDR2 FQNEAQ (reference sequence). Here the CDR3 DNA reads TGTGCCAGCAGCCGTGGACAGGGACCTTACGAGCAGTACTTC. Protein sequence: CASSRGQGPYEQYF.

V is TRBV28 and J is TRBJ1-3; D is unclear. The CDR3 covers 12 residues. V was cut by 5 bases and J by 11 bases, with 13 bases left in between. Germline-derived CDR1 and CDR2 are MDHEN and SYDVKM. DNA of the CDR3: TGTGCCAGCAGTAGGTTTCCGCGGCCCATATATTTT. It yields the protein CASSRFPRPIYF.

The chain carries TRBV4-1 and TRBJ2-2, with a possible D match to TRBD2 (5 bases). The V end was cut by 0 bases, the J end by 1 base, with 9 bases between. This CDR3 is built from 16 residues. Germline V gene lookup returns CDR1 MGHRA and CDR2 YSYEKL. DNA of the CDR3: TGCGCCAGCAGCCAAGAGTCCCGGGAGAACACCGGGGAGCTGTTTTTT. Translation: CASSQESRENTGELFF.

As DNA, the CDR3 is TGTGCCAGCAGTTTGACAGCTAACTATGGCTACACCTTC. Amino acids: CASSLTANYGYTF. The V gene is TRBV27, the J gene TRBJ1-2, with D possibly being TRBD1 (5 bases). Germline values: CDR1 MNHEY, CDR2 SMNVEV (reference sequence). CDR3 size: 13 residues. V was cut by 3 bases and J by 0 bases, with 5 bases left in between.

This chain links TRBV28 with TRBJ2-1; 10 nucleotides align to TRBD2. Germline V lookup: CDR1 MDHEN, CDR2 SYDVKM. The trim removed 6 bases at V and 6 bases at J, leaving 5 bases unmatched. The CDR3 totals 14 residues. The CDR3, as DNA: TGTGCCAGCAGCTCTAGCGGGAGTGCCAATGAGCAGTTCTTC. It yields the protein CASSSSGSANEQFF.

This clone was found a few times. V gene TRBV29-1 combines with J gene TRBJ2-1; 7 nucleotides line up with TRBD2. Per germline, CDR1 SQVTM and CDR2 ANQGSEA. This CDR3 region has 14 residues. The ends lost 1 base at V and 4 bases at J; junction bases unmatched: 4. CDR3 DNA: TGCAGCGTTGAAGGGGAGGGGCCGTACAATGAGCAGTTCTTC. Its protein is CSVEGEGPYNEQFF.

The genes are TRBV19 and TRBJ1-5; D perhaps matches TRBD1 (6 bases). Germline V gene sequence: CDR1 LNHDA, CDR2 SQIVND (reference sequence). CDR3 size: 14 residues. V was shortened by 3 bases and J by 4 bases, with 10 bases between the two germline ends. CDR3: CASSIPGQNQPQHF. CDR3 bases: TGTGCCAGTAGTATCCCCGGACAGAATCAGCCCCAGCATTTT.

This clone was picked up one time. This chain connects TRBV19 to TRBJ2-2; tentatively, D is TRBD1 (5 bases). Per germline, CDR1 LNHDA and CDR2 SQIVND (reference sequence). The CDR3 covers 14 residues. The V and J ends lost 3 bases and 4 bases respectively, with 9 bases between them. CDR3 sequence (DNA): TGTGCCAGTAGTATCTGGGGCGGCACCGGGGAGCTGTTTTTT. This sequence encodes CASSIWGGTGELFF.

This clone was picked up a small number of times. The J gene is TRBJ2-2, the V gene TRBV25-1, with a tentative D call TRBD2 (5 bases). The CDR3 has 12 residues. Deletions cut 6 bases from V and 6 bases from J, with 8 bases between. CDR1 and CDR2 (germline): MGHDK, SYGVNS. CDR3: CASREGAGELFF. The CDR3, as DNA: TGTGCCAGCAGAGAGGGAGCCGGGGAGCTGTTTTTT. Full variable domain (missing parts from reference TRBV25-1 and TRBJ2-2): EADIYQTPRYLVIGTGKKITLECSQTMGHDKMYWYQQDPGMELHLIHYSYGVNSTEKGDLSSESTVSRIRTEHFPLTLESARPSHTSQYLCASREGAGELFFGEGSRLTVL.

The J gene is TRBJ2-7, the V gene TRBV4-3, with 10 bases that match TRBD2. Germline trimming cut 2 bases from V and 2 bases from J; bases unmatched to any gene: 3. CDR3 size: 15 residues. Germline V lookup: CDR1 LGHNA, CDR2 YSLEER. For the CDR3, the DNA is TGCGCCAGCAGCCAATATAGCGGGGGGCCCTACGAGCAGTACTTC. Protein product: CASSQYSGGPYEQYF.

The chain combines TRBV5-4 with TRBJ2-3; D might be TRBD1 (6 bases). V was pared by 0 bases and J by 2 bases, with 13 bases between. CDR3 length: 16 residues. The V gene's germline CDR1 is SGHNT and CDR2 YYREEE (reference sequence). CDR3 in amino acids: CASSLDPGAVTDTQYF. CDR3 DNA sequence: TGTGCCAGCAGCTTGGACCCAGGGGCCGTCACAGATACGCAGTATTTT.

This sequence joins TRBV7-6 and TRBJ1-5; TRBD1 aligns across 8 bases. Unmatched junction bases numbered 4, after V lost 5 bases and J lost 7 bases. Germline V gene lookup returns CDR1 SGHVS and CDR2 FNYEAQ. The CDR3 contains 13 residues. CDR3 amino acids: CASSTDRGQPQHF. In DNA form, the CDR3 reads TGTGCCAGCAGCACAGACAGGGGACAGCCCCAGCATTTT.